A selection of T cell receptor beta chains follows, all from one sample in a study of cytomegalovirus exposure and HLA in healthy donors. Data came from immunoSEQ multiplex PCR; TCRdb stores just in-frame clones and leaves some out. The table includes under 200,000 clones, roughly 84% detected once. Sequencing used PBMCs. The receptors were sampled from a man aged 45 to 65 in good health and CMV-seropositive. CDR3s include the opening cysteine and the closing phenylalanine or tryptophan. Each record gives: V gene, J gene, CDR3 protein.

V gene: TRBV6-6
J gene: TRBJ2-7
CDR3 protein: CASSSRTGFGYEQYF

V gene: TRBV2
J gene: TRBJ2-5
CDR3 protein: CASSQGLAGLPGQETQYF

V gene: TRBV27
J gene: TRBJ1-3
CDR3 protein: CASSPSRGNTIYF

V gene: TRBV4-1
J gene: TRBJ1-2
CDR3 protein: CASSQDPPGGLGYTF

V gene: TRBV5-1
J gene: TRBJ2-3
CDR3 protein: CASTKLAGGLTDTQYF

V gene: TRBV28
J gene: TRBJ1-6
CDR3 protein: CASSFGTEEPSSYNSPLHF

V gene: TRBV6-5
J gene: TRBJ1-2
CDR3 protein: CASSPQGWDGYTF

V gene: TRBV11-1
J gene: TRBJ1-3
CDR3 protein: CASSFGTLSGNTIYF

V gene: TRBV7-9
J gene: TRBJ2-1
CDR3 protein: CASSSGQGNEQFF

V gene: TRBV18
J gene: TRBJ2-2
CDR3 protein: CASSRGGAMNTGELFF

V gene: TRBV5-1
J gene: TRBJ2-5
CDR3 protein: CASSAGLTQETQYF

V gene: TRBV5-6
J gene: TRBJ1-5
CDR3 protein: CASSLTGGTNQPQHF

V gene: TRBV5-1
J gene: TRBJ2-3
CDR3 protein: CASSGGLAGGGDTQYF

V gene: TRBV11-2
J gene: TRBJ2-2
CDR3 protein: CASSSGSTGELFF

V gene: TRBV7-3
J gene: TRBJ2-2
CDR3 protein: CASSPLAGGDTGELFF

V gene: TRBV5-1
J gene: TRBJ2-1
CDR3 protein: CASSLALEYNEQFF